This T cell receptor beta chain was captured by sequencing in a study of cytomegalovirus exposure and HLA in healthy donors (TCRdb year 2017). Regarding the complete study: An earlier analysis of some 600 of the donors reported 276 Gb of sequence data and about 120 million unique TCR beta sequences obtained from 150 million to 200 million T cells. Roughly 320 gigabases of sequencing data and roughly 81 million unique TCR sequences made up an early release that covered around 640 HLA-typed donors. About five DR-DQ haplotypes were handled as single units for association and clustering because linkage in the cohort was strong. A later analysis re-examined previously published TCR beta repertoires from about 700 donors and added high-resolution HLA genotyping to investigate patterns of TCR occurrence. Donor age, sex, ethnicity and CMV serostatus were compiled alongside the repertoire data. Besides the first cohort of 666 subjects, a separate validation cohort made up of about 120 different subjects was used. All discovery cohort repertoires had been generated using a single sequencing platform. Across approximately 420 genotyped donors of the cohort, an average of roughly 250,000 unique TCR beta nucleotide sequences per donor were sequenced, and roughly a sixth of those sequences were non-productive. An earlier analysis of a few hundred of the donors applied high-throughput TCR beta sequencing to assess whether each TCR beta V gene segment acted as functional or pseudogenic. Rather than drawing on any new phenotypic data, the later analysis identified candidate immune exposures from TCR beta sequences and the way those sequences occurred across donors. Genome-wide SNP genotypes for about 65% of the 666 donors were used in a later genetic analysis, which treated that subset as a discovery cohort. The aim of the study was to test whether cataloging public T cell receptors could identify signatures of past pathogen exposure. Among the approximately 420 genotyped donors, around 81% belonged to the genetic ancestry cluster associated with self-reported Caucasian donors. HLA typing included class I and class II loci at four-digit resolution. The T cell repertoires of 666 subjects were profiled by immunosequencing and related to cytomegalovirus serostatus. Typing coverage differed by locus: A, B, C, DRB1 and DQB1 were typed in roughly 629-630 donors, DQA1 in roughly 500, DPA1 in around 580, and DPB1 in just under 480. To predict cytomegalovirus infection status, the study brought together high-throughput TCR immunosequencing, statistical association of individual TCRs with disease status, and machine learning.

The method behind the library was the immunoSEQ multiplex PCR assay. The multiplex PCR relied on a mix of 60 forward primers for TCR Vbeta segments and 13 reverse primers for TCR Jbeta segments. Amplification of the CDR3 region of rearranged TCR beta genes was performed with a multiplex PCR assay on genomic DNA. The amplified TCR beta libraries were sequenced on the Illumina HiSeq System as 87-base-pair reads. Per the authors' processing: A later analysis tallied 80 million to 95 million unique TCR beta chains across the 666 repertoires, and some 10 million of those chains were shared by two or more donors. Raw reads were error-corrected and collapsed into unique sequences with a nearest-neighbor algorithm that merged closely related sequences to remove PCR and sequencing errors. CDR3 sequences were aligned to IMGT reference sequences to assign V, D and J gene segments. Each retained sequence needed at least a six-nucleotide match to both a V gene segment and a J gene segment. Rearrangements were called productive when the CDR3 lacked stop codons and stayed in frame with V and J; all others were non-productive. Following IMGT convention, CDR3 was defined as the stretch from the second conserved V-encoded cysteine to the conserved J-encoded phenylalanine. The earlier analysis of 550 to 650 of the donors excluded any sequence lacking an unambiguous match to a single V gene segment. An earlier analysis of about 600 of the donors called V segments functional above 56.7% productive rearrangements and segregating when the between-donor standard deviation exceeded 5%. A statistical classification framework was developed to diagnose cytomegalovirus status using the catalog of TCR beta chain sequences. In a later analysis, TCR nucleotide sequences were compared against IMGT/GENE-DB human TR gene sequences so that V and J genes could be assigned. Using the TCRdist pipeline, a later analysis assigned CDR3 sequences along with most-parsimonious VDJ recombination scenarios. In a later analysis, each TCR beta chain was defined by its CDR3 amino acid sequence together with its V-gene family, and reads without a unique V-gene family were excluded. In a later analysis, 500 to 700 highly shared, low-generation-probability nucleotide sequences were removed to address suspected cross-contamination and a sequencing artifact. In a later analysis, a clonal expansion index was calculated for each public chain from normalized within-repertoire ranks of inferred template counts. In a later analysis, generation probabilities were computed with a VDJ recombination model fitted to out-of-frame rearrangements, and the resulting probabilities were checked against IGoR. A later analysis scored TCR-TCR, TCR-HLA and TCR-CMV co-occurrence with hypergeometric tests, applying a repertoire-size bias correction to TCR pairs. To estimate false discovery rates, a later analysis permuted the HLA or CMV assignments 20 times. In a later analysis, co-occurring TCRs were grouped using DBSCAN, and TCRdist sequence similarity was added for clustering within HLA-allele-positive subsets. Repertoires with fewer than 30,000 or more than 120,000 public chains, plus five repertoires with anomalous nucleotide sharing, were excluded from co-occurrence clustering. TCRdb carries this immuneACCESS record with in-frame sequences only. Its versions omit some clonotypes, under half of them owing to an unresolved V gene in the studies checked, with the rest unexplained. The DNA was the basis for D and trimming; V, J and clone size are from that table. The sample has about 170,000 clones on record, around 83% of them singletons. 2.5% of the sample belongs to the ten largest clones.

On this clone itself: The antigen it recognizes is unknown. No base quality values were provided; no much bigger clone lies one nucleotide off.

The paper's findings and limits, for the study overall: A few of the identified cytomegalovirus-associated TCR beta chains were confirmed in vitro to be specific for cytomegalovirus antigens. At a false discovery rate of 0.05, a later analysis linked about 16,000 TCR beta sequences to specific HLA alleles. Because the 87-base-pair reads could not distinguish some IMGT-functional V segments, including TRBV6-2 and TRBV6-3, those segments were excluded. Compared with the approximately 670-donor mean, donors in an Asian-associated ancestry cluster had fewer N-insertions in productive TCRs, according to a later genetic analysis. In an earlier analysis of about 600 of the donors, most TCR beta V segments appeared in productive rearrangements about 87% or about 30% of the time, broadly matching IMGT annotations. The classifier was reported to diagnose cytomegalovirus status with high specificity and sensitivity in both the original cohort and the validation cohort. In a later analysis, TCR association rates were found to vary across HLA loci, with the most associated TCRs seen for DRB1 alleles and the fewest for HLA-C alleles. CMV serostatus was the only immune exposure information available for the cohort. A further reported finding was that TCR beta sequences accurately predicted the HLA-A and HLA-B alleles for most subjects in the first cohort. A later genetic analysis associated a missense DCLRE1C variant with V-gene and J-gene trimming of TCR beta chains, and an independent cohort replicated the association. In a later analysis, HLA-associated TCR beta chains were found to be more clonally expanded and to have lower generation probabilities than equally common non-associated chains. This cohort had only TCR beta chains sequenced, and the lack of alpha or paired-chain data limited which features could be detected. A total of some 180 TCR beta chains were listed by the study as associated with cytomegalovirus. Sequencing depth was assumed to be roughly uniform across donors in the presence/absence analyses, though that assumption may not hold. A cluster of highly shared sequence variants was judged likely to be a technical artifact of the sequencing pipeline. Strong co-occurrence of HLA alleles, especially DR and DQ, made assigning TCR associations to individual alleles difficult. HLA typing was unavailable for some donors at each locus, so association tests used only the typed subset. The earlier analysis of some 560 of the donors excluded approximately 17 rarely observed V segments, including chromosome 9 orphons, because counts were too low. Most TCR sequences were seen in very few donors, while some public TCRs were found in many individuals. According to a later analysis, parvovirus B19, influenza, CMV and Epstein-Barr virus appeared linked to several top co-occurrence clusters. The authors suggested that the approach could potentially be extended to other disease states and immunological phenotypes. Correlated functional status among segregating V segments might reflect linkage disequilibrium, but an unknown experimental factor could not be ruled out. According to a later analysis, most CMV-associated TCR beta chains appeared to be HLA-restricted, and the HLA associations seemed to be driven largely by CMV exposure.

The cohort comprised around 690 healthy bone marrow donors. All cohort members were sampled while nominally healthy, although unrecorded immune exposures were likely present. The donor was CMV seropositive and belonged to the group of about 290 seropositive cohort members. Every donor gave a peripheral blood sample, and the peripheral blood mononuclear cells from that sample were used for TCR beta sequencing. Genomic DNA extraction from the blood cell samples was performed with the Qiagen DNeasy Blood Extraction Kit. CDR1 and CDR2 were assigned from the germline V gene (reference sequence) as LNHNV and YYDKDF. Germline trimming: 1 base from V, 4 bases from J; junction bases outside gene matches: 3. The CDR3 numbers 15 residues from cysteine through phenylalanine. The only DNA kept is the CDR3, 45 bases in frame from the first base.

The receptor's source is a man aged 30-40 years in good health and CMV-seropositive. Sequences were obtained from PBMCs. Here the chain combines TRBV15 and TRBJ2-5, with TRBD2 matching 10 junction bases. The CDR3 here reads CATSRALAGVETQYF. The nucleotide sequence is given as TGTGCCACCAGCAGAGCCCTAGCGGGAGTAGAGACCCAGTACTTC.